This T cell receptor beta chain was found in a study of T cells in Graves' hyperthyroidism and ophthalmopathy. Findings and caveats of the study: Stable hyperthyroidism was told apart from ophthalmopathy by a model built on 13 V-J features. In validation, the model predicted ophthalmopathy. These predictions came a median approximately 6.5 months before onset.

Source material for PBMCs was roughly 10 ml fresh peripheral blood. Amplification of TCR beta CDR3 regions used RNA as the template. The HTBI primer set was used in a first-round RT-PCR of the TCR CDR3. TCRdb passed the multiplex PCR reads through MiXCR, listing each CDR3 protein once. The table includes roughly 380,000 distinct CDR3 sequences, less than 20% detected once. The CDR3 loop spans 15 amino acids. Trimming took 3 bases from V and 4 from J; bases not matched to a gene: 3. Germline CDR1 MNHNS, CDR2 SASEGT. This clonotype was counted ten times or more. Its antigen is currently unknown. The chain couples TRBV6-1 to TRBJ2-6; 7 positions agree with TRBD1. Sequenced material: blood. This clonotype was obtained from a woman between 40 and 50 years old with Graves' ophthalmopathy. The CDR3 DNA reads as TGTGCCAGCAGTGAGACAGGGTCCGGGGCCAACGTCCTGACTTTC. Its translation: CASSETGSGANVLTF.